This T cell receptor beta chain was obtained from a study of blood T cell repertoires in COVID-19. For the study at large: Sites across the United States, Italy and Spain contributed samples from acute and convalescent COVID-19. PBMCs, B-cell-depleted T cells, or T cells were the source of the cDNA or gDNA that made up the material.

This CDR3 spans 19 amino acids. Germline V gives CDR1 GTSNPN, CDR2 SVGIG (reference sequence). Trimming cost V 2 bases and J 0 bases, with 20 bases left between them. Authors' methods: For nucleated cells, counts were estimated from reference gene primer amplification. Here immunoSEQ multiplex PCR was the method, and the copy in TCRdb shows in-frame clones only, minus some. V and J calls and clone size follow that table, whereas D and trimming were derived from the DNA. Among about 210,000 clones listed, 80% to 90% were seen once. This chain links TRBV30 with TRBJ2-6, with D uncertain. Source material: peripheral blood. The receptor was isolated from a man aged 18 to 30 with active or convalescent COVID-19. The CDR3 DNA reads as TGTGCCTGGAGTTTACTACTCGGAGTAGTGTCCTCTGGGGCCAACGTCCTGACTTTC. Translating gives CAWSLLLGVVSSGANVLTF.